The rows below give T cell receptor beta chains drawn from one sample of a study of blood T cell repertoires in COVID-19. The table came from immunoSEQ multiplex PCR; TCRdb's copy has only in-frame clones and leaves some out. The sample shows roughly 280,000 clones, 85% to 90% of them seen only once. Sample: PBMCs or T cells enriched from blood (not recorded which). The source of these receptors is an older woman who had recovered from COVID-19. CDR3s include the opening cysteine and the closing phenylalanine or tryptophan. The D gene is left open where the match is weak. Clone size is not always given. Where it is, it says once, few, many or a class for expanded clones.

TRBV23-1,-,-,TRBJ1-2,TGCGCCAGCAGTCACGGGAGGCGGGGGCGTTCCATTAACTATGGCTACACCTTC,CASSHGRRGRSINYGYTF
TRBV10-3,-,-,TRBJ1-1,TGTGCCATCCGGGGGGGGAATGGCTATTTGAACACTGAAGCTTTCTTT,CAIRGGNGYLNTEAFF
TRBV24-1,-,-,TRBJ2-3,TGTGCCACCAGAGCGCCCTTTGGAGATACGCAGTATTTT,CATRAPFGDTQYF
TRBV28,-,-,TRBJ1-5,TGTGCCAGCAGTTTCAATTGGGCGGGGGGAAGTAGCAATCAGCCCCAGCATTTT,CASSFNWAGGSSNQPQHF
TRBV15,-,-,TRBJ1-2,TGTGCCACCAGCAGAGTTGGAGGGGCTAGCTATGGCTACACCTTC,CATSRVGGASYGYTF
TRBV30,TRBD2,-,TRBJ2-1,TGTGCCTGGAGGGGCTTAGCGGGCACTGAGCAGTTCTTC,CAWRGLAGTEQFF
TRBV5-1,TRBD2,-,TRBJ2-7,TGCGCCAGCAGCCCAGCGGGAGGCGGGGGGATCTCCTACGAGCAGTACTTC,CASSPAGGGGISYEQYF
TRBV5-5,-,-,TRBJ2-5,TGTGCCAGCAGCCCATACACCCAAGAGACCCAGTACTTC,CASSPYTQETQYF
TRBV12-3/TRBV12-4,-,-,TRBJ1-5,TGTGCCAGCAGTTCGGAGGACGTTCAGCCCCAGCATTTT,CASSSEDVQPQHF
TRBV7-2,TRBD1,-,TRBJ1-1,TGTGCCAGCAGCTTAAGATTAAATTGGGGGGACAGGGATGAAGCTTTCTTT,CASSLRLNWGDRDEAFF
TRBV2,-,-,TRBJ2-2,TGTGCCAGCAGGCGGGGTGTCACCGGGGAGCTGTTTTTT,CASRRGVTGELFF
TRBV6-5,-,-,TRBJ1-3,TGTGCCACCTCCGGGGGGGCCTCTGGAAACACCATATATTTT,CATSGGASGNTIYF
TRBV15,TRBD1,-,TRBJ2-5,TGTGCCACCAGCCCAAACAGGGGGGAGGAAGAGACCCAGTACTTC,CATSPNRGEEETQYF
TRBV5-1,-,once,TRBJ1-1,TGCGCCAGCAGCTTGGCCGTGGGGGCACGGCCTCAAGCTTTCTTT,CASSLAVGARPQAFF
TRBV27,-,-,TRBJ1-6,TGTGCCAGCAGTTCCCTCCAGTCACCCCTCCACTTT,CASSSLQSPLHF
TRBV15,TRBD1,-,TRBJ1-5,TGTGCCACCAGCAAGGACAGGGGGGTTGGTCAGCCCCAGCATTTT,CATSKDRGVGQPQHF
TRBV6-5,-,-,TRBJ2-6,TGTGCCAGCGGGGGCCCGTACTCTGGGGCCAACGTCCTGACTTTC,CASGGPYSGANVLTF
TRBV19,-,-,TRBJ1-6,TGTGCCAGTAGAGGGGTGGGTAATTCACCCCTCCACTTT,CASRGVGNSPLHF
TRBV12-3/TRBV12-4,-,-,TRBJ1-5,TGTGCCAGCAGTTTAGGGCCCAATCAGCCCCAGCATTTT,CASSLGPNQPQHF
TRBV12-5,TRBD2,-,TRBJ2-7,TGTGCTAGTGGTTTTGCGACTAGCGGGAGTTTCTACGAGCAGTACTTC,CASGFATSGSFYEQYF
TRBV7-9,TRBD1,-,TRBJ2-7,TGTGCCAGCAGCTTAGGTCCCCCCGCCGGGACAGGGATTGACGAGCAGTACTTC,CASSLGPPAGTGIDEQYF
TRBV10-3,-,-,TRBJ1-3,TGTGCCATCAGGGTAACGACAGTTGGAAACACCATATATTTT,CAIRVTTVGNTIYF
TRBV7-2,-,-,TRBJ1-1,TGTGCCAGCAGCAACAGGGTTGGGGACACTGAAGCTTTCTTT,CASSNRVGDTEAFF
TRBV19,TRBD1,-,TRBJ1-4,TGTGCCAGTAGCCGCCCCACAGGGGAGGTGGCTAATGAAAAACTGTTTTTT,CASSRPTGEVANEKLFF
TRBV5-1,TRBD2,-,TRBJ2-7,TGCGCCAGCAGCTTGGCTAGCGGCGCCTACGAGCAGTACTTC,CASSLASGAYEQYF
TRBV3-1/TRBV3-2,-,-,TRBJ2-2,TGTGCCAGCAGCACCGGGACTCTATACACCGGGGAGCTGTTTTTT,CASSTGTLYTGELFF
TRBV20-1,TRBD2,-,TRBJ2-7,TGCAGTGCTAGTTTTAGCGGGAGTATCCACGAGCAGTACTTC,CSASFSGSIHEQYF
TRBV9,-,-,TRBJ1-6,TGTGCCAGCAGCGAGCGGACAGACTCCTATAATTCACCCCTCCACTTT,CASSERTDSYNSPLHF
TRBV27,TRBD1,-,TRBJ2-7,TGTGCCAGCGGGTCCCGACAGGGGGCCTACGAGCAGTACTTC,CASGSRQGAYEQYF
TRBV15,-,-,TRBJ2-7,TGTGCCACCAGCAGAGATCGACTGGAGACCTACGAGCAGTACTTC,CATSRDRLETYEQYF
TRBV7-3,TRBD2,-,TRBJ2-5,TGTGCCAGCAGCCCAGCGGGACACCAAGAGACCCAGTACTTC,CASSPAGHQETQYF
TRBV19,-,-,TRBJ2-1,TGTGCCAGTAGTATTACCCCCCTAGATCCCCTCAATGAGCAGTTCTTC,CASSITPLDPLNEQFF
TRBV5-4,-,few,TRBJ1-1,TGTGCCAGCAGCTTGGCCCCCCGGGGGGTGACTGAAGCTTTCTTT,CASSLAPRGVTEAFF
TRBV5-1,TRBD2,-,TRBJ2-1,TGCGCCAGCAGCTTGGACTGGGGTAGCGGGGTACTGAGCTCCTACAATGAGCAGTTCTTC,CASSLDWGSGVLSSYNEQFF
TRBV3-1/TRBV3-2,-,-,TRBJ1-3,TGTGCCAGCAGCCTAGCCGGGGTTGGAAACACCATATATTTT,CASSLAGVGNTIYF
TRBV9,TRBD2,-,TRBJ2-1,TGTGCCAGCAGCGTAGTAGCGGGGCCATACAATGAGCAGTTCTTC,CASSVVAGPYNEQFF
TRBV7-7,TRBD2,-,TRBJ2-1,TGTGCTAGCAGCCCTCAACCGGGGGGGCTCAATGAGCAGTTCTTC,CASSPQPGGLNEQFF
TRBV11-2,-,-,TRBJ2-7,TGTGCCAGCAGCGCCTACAGGGTCGACAACGAGCAGTACTTC,CASSAYRVDNEQYF
TRBV7-3,TRBD2,-,TRBJ2-3,TGTGCCAGCAGTAAGGGGCGGGAGGGCCGCGCAGATACGCAGTATTTT,CASSKGREGRADTQYF
TRBV2,TRBD1,-,TRBJ1-1,TGTGCCAGCATGTACACAGGGGAGACTGAAGCTTTCTTT,CASMYTGETEAFF
TRBV14,-,-,TRBJ1-1,TGTGCCAGCAGCCAAGATCTTCAGGGGCGATTGGCTTTCTTT,CASSQDLQGRLAFF
TRBV28,-,-,TRBJ1-3,TGTGCCAGCAGTTATCGGTCGGGAGGAAACACCATATATTTT,CASSYRSGGNTIYF